This TCR beta chain is drawn from a study of T cells in narcolepsy. This CDR3 spans 15 amino acids. With 5 bases removed from V and 8 bases from J, the gap between germline ends came to 21 bases. From germline, CDR1 is MNHEY and CDR2 SMNVEV (reference sequence). Study-wide results and caveats: Comparing one patient's CSF and blood CD4+ clonotypes highlighted HCRT- and TRIB2-specific autoreactive clonotypes. Healthy controls reportedly lacked the autoreactive clonotypes serially found in patients' blood. In some patient and control memory CD4+ samples, autoreactive clones were absent.

Only in-frame clones appear in the TCRdb table, and some are missing; sequencing was by immunoSEQ multiplex PCR. This sample has about 30,000 clones, with about four fifths found just once. In its sample, this clone was seen a few times. Its specificity is unknown. This chain joins TRBV27 and TRBJ1-2; D uncertain. Sequenced sample: memory (CD45RA-) CD4+ T cells from blood. The clonotype comes from a human donor in good health. CDR3 sequence: CASSPTKTGWLGYTF. CDR3 coding DNA: TGTGCCAGCAGTCCGACCAAAACGGGCTGGCTAGGCTACACCTTC.